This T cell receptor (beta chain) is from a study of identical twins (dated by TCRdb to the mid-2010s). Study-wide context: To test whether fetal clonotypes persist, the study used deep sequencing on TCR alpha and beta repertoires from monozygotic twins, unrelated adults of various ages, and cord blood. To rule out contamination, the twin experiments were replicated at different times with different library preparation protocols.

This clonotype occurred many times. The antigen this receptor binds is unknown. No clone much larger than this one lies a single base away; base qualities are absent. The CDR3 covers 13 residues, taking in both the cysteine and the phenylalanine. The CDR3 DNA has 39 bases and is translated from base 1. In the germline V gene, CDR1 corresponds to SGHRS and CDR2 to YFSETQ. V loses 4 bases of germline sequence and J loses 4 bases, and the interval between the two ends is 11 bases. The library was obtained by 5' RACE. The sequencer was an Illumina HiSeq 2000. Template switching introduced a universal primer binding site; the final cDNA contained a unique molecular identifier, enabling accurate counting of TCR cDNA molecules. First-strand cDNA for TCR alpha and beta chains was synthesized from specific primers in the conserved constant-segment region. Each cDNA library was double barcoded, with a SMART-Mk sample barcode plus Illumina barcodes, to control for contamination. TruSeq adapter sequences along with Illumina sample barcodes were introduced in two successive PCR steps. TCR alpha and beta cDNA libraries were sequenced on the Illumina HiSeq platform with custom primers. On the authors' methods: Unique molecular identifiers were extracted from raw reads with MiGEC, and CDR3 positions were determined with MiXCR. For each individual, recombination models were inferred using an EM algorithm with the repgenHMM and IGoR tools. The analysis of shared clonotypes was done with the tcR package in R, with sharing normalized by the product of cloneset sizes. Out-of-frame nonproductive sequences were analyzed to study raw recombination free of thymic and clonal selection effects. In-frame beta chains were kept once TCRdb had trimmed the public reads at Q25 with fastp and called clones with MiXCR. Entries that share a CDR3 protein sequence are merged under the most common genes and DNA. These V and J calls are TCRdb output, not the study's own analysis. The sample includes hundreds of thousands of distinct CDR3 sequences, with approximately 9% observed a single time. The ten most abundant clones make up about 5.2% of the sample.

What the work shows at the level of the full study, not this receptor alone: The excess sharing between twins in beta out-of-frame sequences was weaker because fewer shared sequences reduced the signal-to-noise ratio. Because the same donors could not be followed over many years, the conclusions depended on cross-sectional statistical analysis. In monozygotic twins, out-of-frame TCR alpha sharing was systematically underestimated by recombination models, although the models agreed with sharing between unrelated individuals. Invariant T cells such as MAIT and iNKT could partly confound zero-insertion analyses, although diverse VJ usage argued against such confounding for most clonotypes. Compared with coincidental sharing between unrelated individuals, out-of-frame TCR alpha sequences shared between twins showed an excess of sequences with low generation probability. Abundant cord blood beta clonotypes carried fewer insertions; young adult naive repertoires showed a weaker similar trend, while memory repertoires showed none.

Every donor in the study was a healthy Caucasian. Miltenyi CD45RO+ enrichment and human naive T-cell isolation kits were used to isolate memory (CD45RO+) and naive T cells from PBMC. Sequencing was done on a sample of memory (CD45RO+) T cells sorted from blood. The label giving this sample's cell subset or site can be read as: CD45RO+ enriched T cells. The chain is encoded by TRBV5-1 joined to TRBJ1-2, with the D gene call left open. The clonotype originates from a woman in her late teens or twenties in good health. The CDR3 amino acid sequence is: CASSEAFSYGYTF. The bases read TGCGCCAGCAGCGAGGCTTTTAGCTATGGCTACACCTTC.